This T cell receptor (beta chain) was recorded in a study of cytomegalovirus exposure and HLA in healthy donors. Measured with immunoSEQ multiplex PCR; TCRdb has only the in-frame clones, and not every one. The table includes some 80,000 clones, approximately 96% detected once. V shed 4 bases and J 8 bases; nucleotides not matched to a gene: 11. Germline values: CDR1 SGDLS, CDR2 YYNGEE. The CDR3 runs 15 residues. Study outcomes and limitations: According to a later analysis, TCR clusters from the first cohort tended to co-occur in the 120 or so validation repertoires. There were 150 to 200 TCR beta chains listed as cytomegalovirus-associated.

Remarks on this clone: Its antigen remains unknown.

The receptor was isolated from a woman under 30 in good health and CMV-seronegative. The chain combines TRBV9 with TRBJ1-2; 10 bases are shared with TRBD1. The source material was PBMCs. The CDR3 bases are TGTGCCAGCAGCATCCGGGACAGGGGTCAAGACGGCTACACCTTC. Amino acids: CASSIRDRGQDGYTF.